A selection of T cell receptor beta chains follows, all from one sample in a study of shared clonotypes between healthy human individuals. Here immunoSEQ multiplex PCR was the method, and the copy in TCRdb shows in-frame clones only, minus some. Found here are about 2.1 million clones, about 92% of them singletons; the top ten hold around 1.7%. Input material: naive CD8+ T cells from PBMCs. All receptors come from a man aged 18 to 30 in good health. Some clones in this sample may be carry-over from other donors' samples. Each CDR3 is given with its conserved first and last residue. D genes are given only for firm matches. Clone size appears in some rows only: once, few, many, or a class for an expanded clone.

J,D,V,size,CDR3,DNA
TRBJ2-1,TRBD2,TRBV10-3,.,CAISDIRLAGGNEQFF,TGTGCCATCAGTGACATCCGTCTAGCGGGGGGGAATGAGCAGTTCTTC
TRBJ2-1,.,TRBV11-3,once,CASSFSRYNEQFF,TGTGCCAGCAGCTTCTCCCGCTACAATGAGCAGTTCTTC
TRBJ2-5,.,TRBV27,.,CASSPRARAGSEETQYF,TGTGCCAGCAGTCCCCGAGCCCGGGCGGGGAGTGAAGAGACCCAGTACTTC
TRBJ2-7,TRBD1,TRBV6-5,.,CASNPGQAYEQYF,TGTGCCAGCAACCCGGGACAGGCCTACGAGCAGTACTTC
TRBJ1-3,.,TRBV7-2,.,CASSSRTGKAGNTIYF,TGTGCCAGCAGCTCCCGCACAGGGAAAGCTGGAAACACCATATATTTT
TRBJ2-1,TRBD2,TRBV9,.,CASSLSGAGPSEQFF,TGTGCCAGCAGCCTGTCGGGAGCGGGGCCCAGTGAGCAGTTCTTC
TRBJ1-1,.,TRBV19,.,CASSLGIAEAFF,TGTGCCAGTAGTTTGGGAATCGCTGAAGCTTTCTTT
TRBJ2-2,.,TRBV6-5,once,CASSSRADANTGELFF,TGTGCCAGCAGTTCAAGAGCTGACGCGAACACCGGGGAGCTGTTTTTT
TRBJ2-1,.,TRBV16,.,CASSQGNEQFF,TGTGCCAGCAGCCAAGGTAATGAGCAGTTCTTC
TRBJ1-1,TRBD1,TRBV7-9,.,CASSSGTGGMNTEAFF,TGTGCCAGCAGTTCCGGGACAGGCGGCATGAACACTGAAGCTTTCTTT
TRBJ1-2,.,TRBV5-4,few,CASSLGGNYGYTF,TGTGCCAGCAGCTTGGGAGGGAACTATGGCTACACCTTC
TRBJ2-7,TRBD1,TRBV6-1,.,CASLGGQGADF,TGTGCCAGCCTAGGGGGGCAGGGGGCGGACTTC
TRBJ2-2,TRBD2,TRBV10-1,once,CASSEGAGGKSNTGELFF,TGCGCCAGCAGTGAGGGGGCGGGAGGGAAATCGAACACCGGGGAGCTGTTTTTT
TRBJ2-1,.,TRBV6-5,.,CASSSPAVYNEQFF,TGTGCCAGCAGTTCGCCTGCCGTTTACAATGAGCAGTTCTTC
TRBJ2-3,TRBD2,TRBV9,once,CASSAGTSGSFADTQYF,TGTGCCAGCAGCGCCGGGACTAGCGGGAGTTTCGCAGATACGCAGTATTTT
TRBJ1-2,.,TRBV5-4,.,CASSLERTINYGYTF,TGTGCCAGCAGCTTGGAGCGGACTATTAACTATGGCTACACCTTC
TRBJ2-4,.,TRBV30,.,CAWSDAKNIQYF,TGTGCCTGGAGCGACGCCAAAAACATTCAGTACTTC
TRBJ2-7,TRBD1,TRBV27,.,CASSLSRGPGEQYF,TGTGCCAGCAGTTTATCGAGGGGGCCGGGCGAGCAGTACTTC
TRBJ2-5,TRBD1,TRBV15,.,CATSRVRTGGETQYF,TGTGCCACCAGCAGAGTGAGGACAGGGGGAGAGACCCAGTACTTC
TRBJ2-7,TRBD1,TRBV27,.,CASSFTGGLTYEQYF,TGTGCCAGCAGTTTTACAGGGGGCTTGACCTACGAGCAGTACTTC
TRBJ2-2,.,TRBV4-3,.,CASSLGGASAGELFF,TGCGCCAGCAGCCTAGGGGGGGCCTCGGCCGGGGAGCTGTTTTTT
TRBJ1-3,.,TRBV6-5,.,CASSLRVGVSGNTIYF,TGTGCCAGCAGTTTAAGAGTCGGAGTCTCTGGAAACACCATATATTTT
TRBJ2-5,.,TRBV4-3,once,CASSQEMVLRLQETQYF,TGCGCCAGCAGCCAAGAGATGGTGCTGAGGCTTCAAGAGACCCAGTACTTC
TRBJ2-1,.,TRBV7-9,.,CASSPRDPHGSEQFF,TGTGCCAGCAGCCCCCGGGACCCCCATGGGAGTGAGCAGTTCTTC
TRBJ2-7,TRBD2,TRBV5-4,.,CASSPERSGRLYEQYF,TGTGCCAGCAGCCCGGAGCGGAGCGGGAGACTCTACGAGCAGTACTTC
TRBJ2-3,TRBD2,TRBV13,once,CASSLGAGRTDTQYF,TGTGCCAGCAGCTTAGGAGCCGGGAGGACAGATACGCAGTATTTT
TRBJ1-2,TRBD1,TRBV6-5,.,CASSLMGQGADGYTF,TGTGCCAGCAGTTTAATGGGACAGGGGGCGGATGGCTACACCTTC
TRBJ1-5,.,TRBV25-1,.,CASSERDGNQPQHF,TGTGCCAGCAGTGAGAGGGACGGCAATCAGCCCCAGCATTTT
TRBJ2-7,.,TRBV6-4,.,CASSAGALLPYEQYF,TGTGCCAGCAGTGCGGGAGCCCTACTCCCCTACGAGCAGTACTTC
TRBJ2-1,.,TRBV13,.,CASREGGWSNEQFF,TGTGCCAGCAGAGAGGGAGGATGGAGTAATGAGCAGTTCTTC
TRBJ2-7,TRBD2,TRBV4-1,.,CASSQTLLAGGLNEQYF,TGCGCCAGCAGCCAGACCCTACTAGCGGGAGGTTTGAACGAGCAGTACTTC
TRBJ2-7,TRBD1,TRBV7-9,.,CASSYSPGTESYEQYF,TGTGCCAGCAGCTACAGTCCCGGGACAGAGAGCTACGAGCAGTACTTC
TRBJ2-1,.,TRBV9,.,CASSMRDATGHEQFF,TGTGCCAGCAGCATGCGGGACGCCACAGGGCATGAGCAGTTCTTC
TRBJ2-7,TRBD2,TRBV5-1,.,CASRDGRELGNYEQYF,TGCGCTAGCAGAGACGGGAGGGAACTGGGAAATTACGAGCAGTACTTC
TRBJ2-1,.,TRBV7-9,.,CASSSREGGSYNEQFF,TGTGCCAGCAGCTCGCGTGAAGGGGGCTCCTACAATGAGCAGTTCTTC
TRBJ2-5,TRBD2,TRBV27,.,CASSLLGPSGRNPETQYF,TGTGCCAGCAGTTTACTAGGGCCTAGCGGGAGAAATCCGGAGACCCAGTACTTC
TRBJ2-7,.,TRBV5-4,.,CASSFGGGAYEQYF,TGTGCCAGCAGCTTTGGAGGGGGCGCCTACGAGCAGTACTTC
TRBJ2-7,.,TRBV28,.,CASSWGDGESYEQYF,TGTGCCAGCAGTTGGGGGGACGGGGAATCCTACGAGCAGTACTTC
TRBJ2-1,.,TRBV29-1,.,CSVELLYNEQFF,TGCAGCGTTGAACTGCTCTACAATGAGCAGTTCTTC
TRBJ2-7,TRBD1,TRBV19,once,CASRDRVENEQYF,TGTGCCAGTAGGGACAGGGTAGAGAACGAGCAGTACTTC
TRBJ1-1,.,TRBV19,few,CASSLSRGNTEAFF,TGTGCCAGTAGTTTAAGCAGGGGGAACACTGAAGCTTTCTTT
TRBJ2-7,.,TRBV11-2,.,CASSWVANPYEQYF,TGTGCCAGCAGCTGGGTAGCGAACCCCTACGAGCAGTACTTC
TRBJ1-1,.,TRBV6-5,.,CASSYLGGPVNTEAFF,TGTGCCAGCAGTTACTTGGGGGGTCCTGTGAACACTGAAGCTTTCTTT
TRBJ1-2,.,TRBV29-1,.,CSVVGGADYGYTF,TGCAGCGTTGTCGGAGGGGCGGACTATGGCTACACCTTC
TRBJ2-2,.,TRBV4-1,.,CASSQAYRQITGELFF,TGCGCCAGCAGCCAAGCATATCGGCAGATTACCGGGGAGCTGTTTTTT
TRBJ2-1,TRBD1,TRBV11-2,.,CASSRGGDEQFF,TGTGCCAGCAGCCGAGGGGGCGATGAGCAGTTCTTC
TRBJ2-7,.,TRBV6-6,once,CASSYPPVSSYEQYF,TGTGCCAGCAGTTACCCTCCAGTCAGCTCCTACGAGCAGTACTTC
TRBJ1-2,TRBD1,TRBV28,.,CASSSPGQGRIYGYTF,TGTGCCAGCAGTTCACCGGGACAGGGCAGAATCTATGGCTACACCTTC
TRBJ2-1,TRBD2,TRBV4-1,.,CASSSGTSGSKNEQFF,TGCGCCAGCAGCTCTGGGACTAGCGGGAGTAAGAATGAGCAGTTCTTC
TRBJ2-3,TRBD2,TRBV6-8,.,CASSYSDSGGNTDTQYF,TGTGCCAGCAGTTACTCCGATAGCGGGGGCAACACAGATACGCAGTATTTT
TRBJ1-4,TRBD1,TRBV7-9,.,CASSPDPQHRDSFLF,TGTGCCAGCAGCCCAGACCCCCAGCATAGGGACAGCTTCCTTTTT
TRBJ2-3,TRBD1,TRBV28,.,CATRRTGGSDTQYF,TGTGCCACCCGCAGGACAGGGGGCTCGGATACGCAGTATTTT
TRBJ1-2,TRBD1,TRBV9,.,CASSEPTGEGDGYTF,TGTGCCAGCAGCGAGCCTACAGGGGAGGGTGATGGCTACACCTTC
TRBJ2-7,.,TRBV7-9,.,CASSPPGRLSYEQYF,TGTGCCAGCAGCCCCCCGGGCAGGCTCTCCTACGAGCAGTACTTC